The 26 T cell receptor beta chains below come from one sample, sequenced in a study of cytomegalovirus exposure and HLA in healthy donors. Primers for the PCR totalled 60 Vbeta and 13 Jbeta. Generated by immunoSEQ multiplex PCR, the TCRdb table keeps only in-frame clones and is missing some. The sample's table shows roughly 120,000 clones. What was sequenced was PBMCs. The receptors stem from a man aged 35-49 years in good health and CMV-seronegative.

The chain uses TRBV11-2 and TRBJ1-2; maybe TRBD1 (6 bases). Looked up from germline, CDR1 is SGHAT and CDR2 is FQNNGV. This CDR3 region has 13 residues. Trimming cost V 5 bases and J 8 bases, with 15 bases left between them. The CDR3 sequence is CASSPWTVSGYTF. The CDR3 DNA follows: TGTGCCAGCAGCCCCTGGACAGTTTCGGGCTACACCTTC.

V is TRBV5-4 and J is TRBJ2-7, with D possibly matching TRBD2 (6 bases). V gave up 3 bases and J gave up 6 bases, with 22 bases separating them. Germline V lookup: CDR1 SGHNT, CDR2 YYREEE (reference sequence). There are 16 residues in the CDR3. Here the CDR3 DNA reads TGTGCCAGCAGCTATCTCGGGCGGGATCGGTTGGGCGAGCAGTACTTC. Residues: CASSYLGRDRLGEQYF.

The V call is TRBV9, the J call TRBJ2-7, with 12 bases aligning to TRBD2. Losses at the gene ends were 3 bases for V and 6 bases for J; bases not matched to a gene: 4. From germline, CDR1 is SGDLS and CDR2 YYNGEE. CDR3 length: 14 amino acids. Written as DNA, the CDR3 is TGTGCCAGCAGCGGAGGACTAGCGGGACGCGAGCAGTACTTC. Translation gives CASSGGLAGREQYF.

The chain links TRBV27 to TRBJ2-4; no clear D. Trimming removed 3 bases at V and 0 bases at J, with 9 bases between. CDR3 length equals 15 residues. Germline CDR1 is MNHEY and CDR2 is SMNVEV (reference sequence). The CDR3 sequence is CASSLATPAKNIQYF. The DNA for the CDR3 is TGTGCCAGCAGTTTGGCCACCCCAGCCAAAAACATTCAGTACTTC.

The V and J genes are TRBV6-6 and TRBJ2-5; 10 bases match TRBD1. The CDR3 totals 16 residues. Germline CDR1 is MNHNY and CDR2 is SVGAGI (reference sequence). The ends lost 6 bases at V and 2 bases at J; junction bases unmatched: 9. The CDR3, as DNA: TGTGCCAGCAGACCGGGACAGGGGATCGGACAAGAGACCCAGTACTTC. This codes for CASRPGQGIGQETQYF.

Written as DNA, the CDR3 is TGTGCCAGCAGCTTAGCGGCGGGGGGAACCACTGAAGCTTTCTTT. It specifies CASSLAAGGTTEAFF. The chain is built from TRBV11-2 and TRBJ1-1; perhaps TRBD1 as D (5 bases). V lost 1 base and J lost 4, with 13 bases in between. The CDR3 contains 15 residues. The germline CDR1 and CDR2 sequences are SGHAT and FQNNGV.

The CDR3 sequence: CASSSGTDPGYTF. The CDR3 nucleotides are TGTGCCAGCAGCAGTGGGACAGACCCTGGCTACACCTTC. The chain carries TRBV5-6 and TRBJ1-2, with 7 positions matching TRBD1. This CDR3 contains 13 residues. Germline-derived CDR1 and CDR2 are SGHDT and YYEEEE. V lost 4 bases and J lost 7; bases outside the gene matches: 7.

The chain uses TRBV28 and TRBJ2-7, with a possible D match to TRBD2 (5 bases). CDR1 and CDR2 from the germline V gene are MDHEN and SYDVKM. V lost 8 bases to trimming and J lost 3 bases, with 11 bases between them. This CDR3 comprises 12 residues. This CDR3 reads CASSPGDYEQYF. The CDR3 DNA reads TGTGCCAGCTCCCCCGGGGACTACGAGCAGTACTTC.

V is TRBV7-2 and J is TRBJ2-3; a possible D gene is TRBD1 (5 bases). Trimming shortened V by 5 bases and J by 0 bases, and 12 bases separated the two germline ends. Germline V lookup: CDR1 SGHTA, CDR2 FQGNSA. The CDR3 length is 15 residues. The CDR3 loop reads CASSKTRTSTDTQYF. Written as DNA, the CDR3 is TGTGCCAGCAGCAAAACAAGGACAAGCACAGATACGCAGTATTTT.

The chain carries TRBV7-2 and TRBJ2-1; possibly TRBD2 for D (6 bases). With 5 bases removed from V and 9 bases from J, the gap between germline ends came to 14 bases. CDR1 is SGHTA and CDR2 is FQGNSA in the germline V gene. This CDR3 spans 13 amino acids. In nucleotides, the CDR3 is TGTGCCAGCAGCGTTAGACTAGTTAGTGAGCAGTTCTTC. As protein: CASSVRLVSEQFF.

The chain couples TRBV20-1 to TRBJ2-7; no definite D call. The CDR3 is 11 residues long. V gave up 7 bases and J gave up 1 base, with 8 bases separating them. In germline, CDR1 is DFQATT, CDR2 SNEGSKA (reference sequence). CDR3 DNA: TGCAGTGTTCCGACATCCTACGAGCAGTACTTC. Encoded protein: CSVPTSYEQYF.

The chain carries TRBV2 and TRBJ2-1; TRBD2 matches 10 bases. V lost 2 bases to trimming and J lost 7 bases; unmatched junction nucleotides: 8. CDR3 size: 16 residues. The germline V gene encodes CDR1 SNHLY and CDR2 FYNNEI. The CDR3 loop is CASSERLAGLRNEQFF. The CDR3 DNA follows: TGTGCCAGCAGTGAAAGACTAGCGGGTTTGCGGAATGAGCAGTTCTTC.

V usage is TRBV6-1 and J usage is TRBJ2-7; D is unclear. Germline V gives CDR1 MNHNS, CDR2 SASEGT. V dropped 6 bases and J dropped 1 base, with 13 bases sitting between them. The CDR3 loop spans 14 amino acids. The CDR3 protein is CASRMERSSYEQYF. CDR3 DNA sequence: TGTGCCAGCAGGATGGAACGGAGTTCCTACGAGCAGTACTTC.

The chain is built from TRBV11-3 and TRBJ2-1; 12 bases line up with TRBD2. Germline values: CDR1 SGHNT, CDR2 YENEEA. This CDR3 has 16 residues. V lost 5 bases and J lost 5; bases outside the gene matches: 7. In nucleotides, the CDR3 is TGTGCCAGCAGCGGACTAGCGGGGAACCCCAACAATGAGCAGTTCTTC. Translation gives CASSGLAGNPNNEQFF.

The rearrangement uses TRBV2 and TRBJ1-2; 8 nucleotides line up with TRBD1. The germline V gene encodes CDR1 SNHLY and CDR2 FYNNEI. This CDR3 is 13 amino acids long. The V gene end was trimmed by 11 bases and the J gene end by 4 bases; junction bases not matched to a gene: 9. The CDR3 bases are TGTGCCGGCGGACAGGGCGTTCGCTATGGCTACACCTTC. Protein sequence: CAGGQGVRYGYTF.

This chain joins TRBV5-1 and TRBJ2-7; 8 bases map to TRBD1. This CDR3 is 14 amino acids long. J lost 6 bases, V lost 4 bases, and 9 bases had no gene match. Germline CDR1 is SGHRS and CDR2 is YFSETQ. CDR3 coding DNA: TGCGCCAGCAGCCCTTGGACAGGGATAGGCGAGCAGTACTTC. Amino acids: CASSPWTGIGEQYF. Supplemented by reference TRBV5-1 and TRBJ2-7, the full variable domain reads KAGVTQTPRYLIKTRGQQVTLSCSPISGHRSVSWYQQTPGQGLQFLFEYFSETQRNKGNFPGRFSGRQFSNSRSEMNVSTLELGDSALYLCASSPWTGIGEQYFGPGTRLTVT.

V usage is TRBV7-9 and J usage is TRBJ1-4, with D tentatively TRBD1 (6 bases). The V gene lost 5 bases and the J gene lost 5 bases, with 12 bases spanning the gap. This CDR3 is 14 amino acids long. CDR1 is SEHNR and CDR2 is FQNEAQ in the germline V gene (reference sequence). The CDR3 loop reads CASSPDSRNEKLFF. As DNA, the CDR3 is TGTGCCAGCAGCCCGGACAGTCGGAATGAAAAACTGTTTTTT.

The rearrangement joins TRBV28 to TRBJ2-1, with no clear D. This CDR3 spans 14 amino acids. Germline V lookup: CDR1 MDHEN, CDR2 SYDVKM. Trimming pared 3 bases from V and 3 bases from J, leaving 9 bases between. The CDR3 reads CASSLPESYNEQFF. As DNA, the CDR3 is TGTGCCAGCAGTTTGCCGGAGAGCTACAATGAGCAGTTCTTC.

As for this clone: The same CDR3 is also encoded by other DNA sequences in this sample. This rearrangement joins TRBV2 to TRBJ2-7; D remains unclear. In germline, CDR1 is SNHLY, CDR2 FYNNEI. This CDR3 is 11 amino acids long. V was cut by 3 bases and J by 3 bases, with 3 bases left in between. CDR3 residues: CASSDSYEQYF. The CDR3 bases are TGTGCCAGCAGTGACAGCTACGAGCAGTACTTC.

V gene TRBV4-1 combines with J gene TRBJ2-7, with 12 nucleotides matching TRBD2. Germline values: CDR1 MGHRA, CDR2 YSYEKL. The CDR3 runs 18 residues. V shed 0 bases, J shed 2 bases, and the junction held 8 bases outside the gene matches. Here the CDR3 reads CASSQDYASGRAPYEQYF. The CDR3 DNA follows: TGCGCCAGCAGCCAAGATTATGCTAGCGGGAGGGCCCCCTACGAGCAGTACTTC.

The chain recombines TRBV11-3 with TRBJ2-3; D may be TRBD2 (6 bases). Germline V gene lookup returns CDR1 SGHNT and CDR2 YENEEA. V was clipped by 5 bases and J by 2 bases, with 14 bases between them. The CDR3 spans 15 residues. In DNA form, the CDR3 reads TGTGCCAGCAGCCCCCTCGGACTACTCACAGATACGCAGTATTTT. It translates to CASSPLGLLTDTQYF.

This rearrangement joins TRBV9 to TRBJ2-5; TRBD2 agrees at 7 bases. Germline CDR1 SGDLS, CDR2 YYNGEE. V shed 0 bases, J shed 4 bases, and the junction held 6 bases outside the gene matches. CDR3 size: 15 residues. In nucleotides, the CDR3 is TGTGCCAGCAGCGTAGGAGGCGGGAGAGGAGAGACCCAGTACTTC. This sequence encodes CASSVGGGRGETQYF.

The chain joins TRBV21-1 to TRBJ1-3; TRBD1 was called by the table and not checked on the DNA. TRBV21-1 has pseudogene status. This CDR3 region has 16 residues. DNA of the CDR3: TGTGCCAGCAGTACCTTAAGGGGGACCTCTGGAAACACCATATATTTT. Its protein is CASSTLRGTSGNTIYF.

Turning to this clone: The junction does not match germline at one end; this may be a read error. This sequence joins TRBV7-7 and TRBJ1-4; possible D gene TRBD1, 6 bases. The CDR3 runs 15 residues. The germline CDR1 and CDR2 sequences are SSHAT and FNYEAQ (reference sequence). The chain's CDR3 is CASSFRTGKGEKLFF. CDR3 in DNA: TGTGCTAGCAGCTTTAGAACAGGGAAAGGGGAAAAACTGTTTTTT.

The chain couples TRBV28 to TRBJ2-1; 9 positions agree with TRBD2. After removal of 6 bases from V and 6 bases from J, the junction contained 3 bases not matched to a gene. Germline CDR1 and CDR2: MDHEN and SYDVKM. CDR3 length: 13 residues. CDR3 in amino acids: CASRSSGTNEQFF. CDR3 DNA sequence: TGTGCCAGCAGATCTAGCGGGACCAATGAGCAGTTCTTC.

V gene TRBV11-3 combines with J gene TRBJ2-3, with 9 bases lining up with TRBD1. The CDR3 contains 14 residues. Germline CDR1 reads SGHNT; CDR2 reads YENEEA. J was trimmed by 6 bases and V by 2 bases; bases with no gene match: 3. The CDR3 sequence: CASSLTGGVDTQYF. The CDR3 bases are TGTGCCAGCAGCTTAACAGGGGGCGTCGATACGCAGTATTTT.